This T cell receptor beta chain was obtained from a study of blood T cells in healthy people across ages. The CDR3 loop spans 20 amino acids. Unmatched junction bases numbered 19, after V lost 0 bases and J lost 11 bases. Germline lookup yields CDR1 MGHRA and CDR2 YSYEKL. It was with a sample-barcoded 5' primer and a J-beta primer mix that a second PCR of roughly 7 to 12 cycles was run. TCRdb ran MiXCR on the 5' RACE reads and lists one entry per CDR3 protein. The sample yields 660,000 or so distinct CDR3 sequences, approximately 59% seen once. This clonotype originated in a man aged 55 to 70 in good health. The chain combines TRBV4-1 with TRBJ2-5; 15 nucleotides agree with TRBD2. The sample was blood. CDR3 sequence: CASSQDGRPGLAGGYNEQYF. The CDR3 coding sequence is TGCGCCAGCAGCCAAGATGGGCGCCCGGGACTAGCGGGGGGTTACAATGAGCAGTACTTC.